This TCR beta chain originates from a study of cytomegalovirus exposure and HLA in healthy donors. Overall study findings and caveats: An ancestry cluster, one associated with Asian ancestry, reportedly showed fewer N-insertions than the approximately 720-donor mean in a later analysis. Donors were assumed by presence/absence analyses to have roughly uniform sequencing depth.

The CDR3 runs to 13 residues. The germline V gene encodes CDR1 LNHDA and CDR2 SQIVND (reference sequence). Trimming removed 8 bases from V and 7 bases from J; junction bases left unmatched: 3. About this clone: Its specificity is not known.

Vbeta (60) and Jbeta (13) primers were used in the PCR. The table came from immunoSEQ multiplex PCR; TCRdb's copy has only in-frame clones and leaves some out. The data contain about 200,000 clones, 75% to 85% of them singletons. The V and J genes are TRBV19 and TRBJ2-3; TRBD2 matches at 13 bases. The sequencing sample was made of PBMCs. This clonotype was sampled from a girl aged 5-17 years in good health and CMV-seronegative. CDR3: CASGTSGTHTQYF. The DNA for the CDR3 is TGTGCCAGTGGGACTAGCGGGACCCATACGCAGTATTTT.